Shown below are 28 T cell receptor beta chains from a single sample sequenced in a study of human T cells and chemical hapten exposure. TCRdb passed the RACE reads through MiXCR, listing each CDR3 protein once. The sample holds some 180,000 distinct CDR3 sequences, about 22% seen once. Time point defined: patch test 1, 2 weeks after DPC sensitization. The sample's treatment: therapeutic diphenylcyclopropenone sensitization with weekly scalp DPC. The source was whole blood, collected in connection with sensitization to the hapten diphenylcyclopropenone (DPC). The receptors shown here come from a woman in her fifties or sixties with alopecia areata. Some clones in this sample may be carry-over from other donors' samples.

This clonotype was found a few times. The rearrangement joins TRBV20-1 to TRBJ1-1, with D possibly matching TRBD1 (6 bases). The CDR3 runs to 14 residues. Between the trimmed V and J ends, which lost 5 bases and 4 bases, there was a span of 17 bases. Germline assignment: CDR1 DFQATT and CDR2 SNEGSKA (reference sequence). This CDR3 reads CSAPKQGISTEAFF. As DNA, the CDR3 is TGCAGTGCTCCGAAACAGGGTATAAGCACTGAAGCTTTCTTT.

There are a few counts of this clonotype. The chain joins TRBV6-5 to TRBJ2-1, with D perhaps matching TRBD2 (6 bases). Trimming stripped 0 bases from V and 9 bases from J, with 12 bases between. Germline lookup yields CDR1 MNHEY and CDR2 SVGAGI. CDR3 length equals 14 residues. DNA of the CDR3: TGTGCCAGCAGTTACTCGGGAGGCGGGGTTGAGCAGTTCTTC. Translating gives CASSYSGGGVEQFF.

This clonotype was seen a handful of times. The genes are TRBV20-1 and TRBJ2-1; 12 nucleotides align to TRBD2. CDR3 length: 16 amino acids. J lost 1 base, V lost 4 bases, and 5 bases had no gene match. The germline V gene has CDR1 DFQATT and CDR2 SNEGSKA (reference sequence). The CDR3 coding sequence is TGCAGTGCTACCGGGACTAGCGGGCCTTCCTACAATGAGCAGTTCTTC. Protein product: CSATGTSGPSYNEQFF.

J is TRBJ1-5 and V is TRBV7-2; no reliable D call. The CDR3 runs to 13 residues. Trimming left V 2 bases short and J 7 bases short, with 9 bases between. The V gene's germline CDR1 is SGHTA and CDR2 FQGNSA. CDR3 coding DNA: TGTGCCAGCAGCTTAAGTACGGGACAGCCCCAGCATTTT. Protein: CASSLSTGQPQHF.

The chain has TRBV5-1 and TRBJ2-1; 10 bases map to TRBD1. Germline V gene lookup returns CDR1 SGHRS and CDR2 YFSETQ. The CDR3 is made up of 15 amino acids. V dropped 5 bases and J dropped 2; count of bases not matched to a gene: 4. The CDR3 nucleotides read TGCGCCAGCAGGCAGGGACAGGGGCCCTACAATGAGCAGTTCTTC. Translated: CASRQGQGPYNEQFF.

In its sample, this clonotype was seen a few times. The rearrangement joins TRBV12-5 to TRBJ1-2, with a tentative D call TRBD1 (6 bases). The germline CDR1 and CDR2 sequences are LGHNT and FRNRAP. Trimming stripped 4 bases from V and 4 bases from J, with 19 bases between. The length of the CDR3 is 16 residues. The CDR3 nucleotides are TGTGCTAGTGGTTCCCCCACATCAGGGGAGATCTATGGCTACACCTTC. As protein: CASGSPTSGEIYGYTF.

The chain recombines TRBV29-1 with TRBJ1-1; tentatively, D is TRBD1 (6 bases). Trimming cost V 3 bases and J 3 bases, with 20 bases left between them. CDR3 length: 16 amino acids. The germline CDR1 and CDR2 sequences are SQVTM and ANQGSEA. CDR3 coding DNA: TGCAGCGTTGATAATGTGGCAGGGGTGATCTACACTGAAGCTTTCTTT. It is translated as CSVDNVAGVIYTEAFF.

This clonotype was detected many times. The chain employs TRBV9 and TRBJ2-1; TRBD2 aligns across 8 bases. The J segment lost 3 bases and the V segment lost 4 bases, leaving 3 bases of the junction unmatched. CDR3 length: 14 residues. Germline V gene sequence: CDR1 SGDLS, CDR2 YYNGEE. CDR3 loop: CASSKSGGYNEQFF. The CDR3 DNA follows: TGTGCCAGCAGCAAAAGCGGGGGCTACAATGAGCAGTTCTTC.

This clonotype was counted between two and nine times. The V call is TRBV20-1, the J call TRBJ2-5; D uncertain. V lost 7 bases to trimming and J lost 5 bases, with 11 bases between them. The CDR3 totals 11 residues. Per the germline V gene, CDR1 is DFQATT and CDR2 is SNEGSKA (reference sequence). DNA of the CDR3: TGCAGTGGATCCACAGAGGAGACCCAGTACTTC. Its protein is CSGSTEETQYF.

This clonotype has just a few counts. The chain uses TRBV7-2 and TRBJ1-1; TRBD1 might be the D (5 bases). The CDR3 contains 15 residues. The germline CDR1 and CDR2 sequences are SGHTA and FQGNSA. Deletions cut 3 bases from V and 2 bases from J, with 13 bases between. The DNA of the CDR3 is TGTGCCAGCAGCTTCATCCGACAGACTAACACTGAAGCTTTCTTT. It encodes CASSFIRQTNTEAFF.

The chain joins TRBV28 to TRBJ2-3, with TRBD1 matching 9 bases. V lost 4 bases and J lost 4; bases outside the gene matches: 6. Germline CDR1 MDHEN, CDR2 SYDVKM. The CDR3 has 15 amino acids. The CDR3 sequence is CASSSSGQGPDTQYF. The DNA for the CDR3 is TGTGCCAGCAGTTCCTCGGGACAGGGCCCAGATACGCAGTATTTT.

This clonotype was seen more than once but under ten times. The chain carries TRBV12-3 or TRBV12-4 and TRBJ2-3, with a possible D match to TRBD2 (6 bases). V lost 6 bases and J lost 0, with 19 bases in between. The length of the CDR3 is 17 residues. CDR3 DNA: TGTGCCAGCAGGGGCGGGGCTTCGACCGTAAGCACAGATACGCAGTATTTT. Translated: CASRGGASTVSTDTQYF.

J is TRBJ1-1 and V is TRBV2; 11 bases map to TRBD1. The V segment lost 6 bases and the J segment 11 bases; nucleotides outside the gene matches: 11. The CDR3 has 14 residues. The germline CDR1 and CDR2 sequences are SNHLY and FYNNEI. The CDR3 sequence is CASRTGQGARGAFF. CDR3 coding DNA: TGTGCCAGCAGAACAGGACAGGGGGCGAGGGGGGCTTTCTTT. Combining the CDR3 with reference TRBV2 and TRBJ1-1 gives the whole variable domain EPEVTQTPSHQVTQMGQEVILRCVPISNHLYFYWYRQILGQKVEFLVSFYNNEISEKSEIFDDQFSVERPDGSNFTLKIRSTKLEDSAMYFCASRTGQGARGAFFGQGTRLTVV.

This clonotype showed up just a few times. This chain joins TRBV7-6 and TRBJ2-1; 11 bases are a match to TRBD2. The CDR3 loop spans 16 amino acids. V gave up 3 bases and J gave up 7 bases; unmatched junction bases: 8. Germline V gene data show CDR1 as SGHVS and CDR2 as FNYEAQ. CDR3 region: CASSFQLAGGRNEQFF. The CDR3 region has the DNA TGTGCCAGCAGCTTCCAATTAGCGGGAGGGAGGAATGAGCAGTTCTTC. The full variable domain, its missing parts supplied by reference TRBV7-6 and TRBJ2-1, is GAGVSQSPRYKVTKRGQDVALRCDPISGHVSLYWYRQALGQGPEFLTYFNYEAQQDKSGLPNDRFSAERPEGSISTLTIQRTEQRDSAMYRCASSFQLAGGRNEQFFGPGTRLTVL.

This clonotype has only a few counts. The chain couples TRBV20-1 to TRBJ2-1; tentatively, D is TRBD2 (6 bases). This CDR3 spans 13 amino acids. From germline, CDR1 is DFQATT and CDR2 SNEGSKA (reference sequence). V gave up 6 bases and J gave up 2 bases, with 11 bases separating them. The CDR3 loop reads CSARLAAYNEQFF. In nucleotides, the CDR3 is TGCAGTGCAAGATTAGCGGCCTACAATGAGCAGTTCTTC.

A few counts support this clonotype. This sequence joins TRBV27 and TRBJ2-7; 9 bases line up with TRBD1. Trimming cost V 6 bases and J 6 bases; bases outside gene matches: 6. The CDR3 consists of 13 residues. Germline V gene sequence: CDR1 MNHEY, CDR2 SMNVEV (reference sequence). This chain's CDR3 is CASSRDREGEQYF. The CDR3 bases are TGTGCCAGCAGCCGGGACAGGGAAGGCGAGCAGTACTTC.

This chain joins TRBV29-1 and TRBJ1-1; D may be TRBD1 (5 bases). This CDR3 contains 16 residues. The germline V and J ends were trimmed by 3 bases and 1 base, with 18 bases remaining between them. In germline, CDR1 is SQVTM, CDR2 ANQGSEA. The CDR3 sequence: CSVDGAGGLSNTEAFF. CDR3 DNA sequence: TGCAGCGTTGACGGCGCCGGGGGACTCTCGAACACTGAAGCTTTCTTT.

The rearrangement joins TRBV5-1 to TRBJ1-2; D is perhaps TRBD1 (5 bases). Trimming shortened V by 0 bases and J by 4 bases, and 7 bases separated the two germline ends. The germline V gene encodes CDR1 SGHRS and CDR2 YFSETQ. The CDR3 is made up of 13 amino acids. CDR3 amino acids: CASSLGDLYGYTF. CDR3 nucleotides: TGCGCCAGCAGCTTGGGGGACCTCTATGGCTACACCTTC.

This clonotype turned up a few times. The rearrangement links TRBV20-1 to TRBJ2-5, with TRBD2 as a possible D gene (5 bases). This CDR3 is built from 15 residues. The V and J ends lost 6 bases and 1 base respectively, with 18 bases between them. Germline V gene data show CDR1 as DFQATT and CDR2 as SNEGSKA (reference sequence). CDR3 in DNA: TGCAGTGCCCCCCCCTCGGACGGGATCCAAGAGACCCAGTACTTC. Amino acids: CSAPPSDGIQETQYF.

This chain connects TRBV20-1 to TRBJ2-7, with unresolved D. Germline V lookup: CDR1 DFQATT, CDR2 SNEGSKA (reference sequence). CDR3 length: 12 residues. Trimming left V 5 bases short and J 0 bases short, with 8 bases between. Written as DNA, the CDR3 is TGCAGTGCTCATGACAACTCCTACGAGCAGTACTTC. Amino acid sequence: CSAHDNSYEQYF.

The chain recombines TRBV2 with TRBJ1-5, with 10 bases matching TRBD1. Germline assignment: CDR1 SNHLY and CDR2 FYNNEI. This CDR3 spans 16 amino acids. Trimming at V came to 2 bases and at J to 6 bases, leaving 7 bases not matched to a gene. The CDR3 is CASSETGTGASQPQHF. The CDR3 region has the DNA TGTGCCAGCAGTGAAACCGGGACAGGGGCTTCTCAGCCCCAGCATTTT. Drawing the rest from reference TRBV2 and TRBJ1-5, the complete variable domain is EPEVTQTPSHQVTQMGQEVILRCVPISNHLYFYWYRQILGQKVEFLVSFYNNEISEKSEIFDDQFSVERPDGSNFTLKIRSTKLEDSAMYFCASSETGTGASQPQHFGDGTRLSIL.

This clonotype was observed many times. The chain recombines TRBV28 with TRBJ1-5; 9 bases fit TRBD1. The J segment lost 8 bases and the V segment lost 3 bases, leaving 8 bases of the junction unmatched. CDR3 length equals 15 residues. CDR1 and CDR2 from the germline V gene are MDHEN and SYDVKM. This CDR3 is CASSFTGQGIEPQHF. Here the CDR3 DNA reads TGTGCCAGCAGTTTCACGGGACAGGGTATCGAGCCCCAGCATTTT.

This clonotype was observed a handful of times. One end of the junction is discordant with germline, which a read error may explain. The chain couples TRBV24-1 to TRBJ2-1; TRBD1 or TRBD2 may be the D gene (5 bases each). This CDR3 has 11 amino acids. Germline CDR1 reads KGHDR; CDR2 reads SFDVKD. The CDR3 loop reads CATSTPGPPIF. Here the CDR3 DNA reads TGTGCCACCAGTACACCGGGACCCCCTATCTTC.

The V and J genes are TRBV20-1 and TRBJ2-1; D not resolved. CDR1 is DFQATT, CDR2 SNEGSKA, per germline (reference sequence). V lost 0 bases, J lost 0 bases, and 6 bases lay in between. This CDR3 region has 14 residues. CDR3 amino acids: CSARDSASYNEQFF. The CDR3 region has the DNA TGCAGTGCTAGAGATTCGGCCTCCTACAATGAGCAGTTCTTC.

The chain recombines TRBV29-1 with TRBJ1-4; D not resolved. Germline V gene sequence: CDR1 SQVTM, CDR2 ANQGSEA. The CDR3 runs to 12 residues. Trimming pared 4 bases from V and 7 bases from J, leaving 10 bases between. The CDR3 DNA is TGCAGCGTTGGGGGAGTCGGTGAAAAACTGTTTTTT. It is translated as CSVGGVGEKLFF.

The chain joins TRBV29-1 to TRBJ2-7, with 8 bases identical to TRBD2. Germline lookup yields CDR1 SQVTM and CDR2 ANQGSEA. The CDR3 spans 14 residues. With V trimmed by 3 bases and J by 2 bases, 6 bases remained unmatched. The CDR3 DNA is TGCAGCGTTGATAGCGGGACCTCCCCCTACGAGCAGTACTTC. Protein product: CSVDSGTSPYEQYF.

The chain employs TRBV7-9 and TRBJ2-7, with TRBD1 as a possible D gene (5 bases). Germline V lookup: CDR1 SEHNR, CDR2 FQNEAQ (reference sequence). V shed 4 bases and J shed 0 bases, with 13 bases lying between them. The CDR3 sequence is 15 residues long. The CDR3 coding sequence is TGTGCCAGCAGCTCAGGGCTTGGCAACTCCTACGAGCAGTACTTC. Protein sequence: CASSSGLGNSYEQYF.

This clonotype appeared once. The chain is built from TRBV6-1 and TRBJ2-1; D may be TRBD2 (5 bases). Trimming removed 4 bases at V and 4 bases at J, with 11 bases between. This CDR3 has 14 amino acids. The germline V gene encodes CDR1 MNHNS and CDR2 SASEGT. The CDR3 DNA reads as TGTGCCAGCAGTGCAAAGACGGGGTACAATGAGCAGTTCTTC. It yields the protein CASSAKTGYNEQFF.